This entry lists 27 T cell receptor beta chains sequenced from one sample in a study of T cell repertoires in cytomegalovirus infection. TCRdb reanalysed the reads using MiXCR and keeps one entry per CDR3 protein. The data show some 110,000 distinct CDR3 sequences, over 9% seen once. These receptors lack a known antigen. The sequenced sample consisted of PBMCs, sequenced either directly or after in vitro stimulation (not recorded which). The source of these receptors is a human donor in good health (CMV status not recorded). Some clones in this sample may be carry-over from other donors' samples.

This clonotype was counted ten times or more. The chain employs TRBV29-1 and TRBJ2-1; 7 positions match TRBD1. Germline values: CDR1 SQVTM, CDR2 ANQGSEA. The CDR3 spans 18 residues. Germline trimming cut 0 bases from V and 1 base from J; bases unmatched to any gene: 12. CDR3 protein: CSVEDPIGGKNSYNEQFF. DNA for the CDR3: TGCAGCGTTGAAGATCCGATAGGGGGCAAAAATTCCTACAATGAGCAGTTCTTC.

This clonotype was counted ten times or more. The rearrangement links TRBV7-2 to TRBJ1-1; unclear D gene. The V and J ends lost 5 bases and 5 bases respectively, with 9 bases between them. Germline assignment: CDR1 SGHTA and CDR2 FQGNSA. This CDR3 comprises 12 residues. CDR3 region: CASSGRGTEAFF. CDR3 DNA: TGTGCCAGCAGCGGGCGGGGAACTGAAGCTTTCTTT.

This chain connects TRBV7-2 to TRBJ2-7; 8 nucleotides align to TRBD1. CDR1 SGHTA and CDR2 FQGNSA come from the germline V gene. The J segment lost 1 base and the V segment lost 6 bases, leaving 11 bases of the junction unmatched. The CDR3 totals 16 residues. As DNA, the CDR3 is TGTGCCAGCAGTCGACCGTGGGACAGGAATTCCTACGAGCAGTACTTC. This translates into CASSRPWDRNSYEQYF.

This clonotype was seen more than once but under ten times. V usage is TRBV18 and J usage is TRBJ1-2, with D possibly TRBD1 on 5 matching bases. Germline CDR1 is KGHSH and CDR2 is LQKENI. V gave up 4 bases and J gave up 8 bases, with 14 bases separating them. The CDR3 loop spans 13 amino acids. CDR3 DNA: TGTGCCAGCTCACGAGGGGACGACGGAGGCTACACCTTC. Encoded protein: CASSRGDDGGYTF. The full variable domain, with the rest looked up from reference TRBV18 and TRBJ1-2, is NAGVMQNPRHLVRRRGQEARLRCSPMKGHSHVYWYRQLPEEGLKFMVYLQKENIIDESGMPKERFSAEFPKEGPSILRIQQVVRGDSAAYFCASSRGDDGGYTFGSGTRLTVV.

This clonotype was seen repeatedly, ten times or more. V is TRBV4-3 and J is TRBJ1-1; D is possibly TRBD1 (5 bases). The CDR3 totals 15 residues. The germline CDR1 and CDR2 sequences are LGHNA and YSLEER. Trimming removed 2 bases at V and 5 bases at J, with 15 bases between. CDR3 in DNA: TGCGCCAGCAGCCAATTTGCGGGGGGAAGAACTGAAGCTTTCTTT. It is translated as CASSQFAGGRTEAFF.

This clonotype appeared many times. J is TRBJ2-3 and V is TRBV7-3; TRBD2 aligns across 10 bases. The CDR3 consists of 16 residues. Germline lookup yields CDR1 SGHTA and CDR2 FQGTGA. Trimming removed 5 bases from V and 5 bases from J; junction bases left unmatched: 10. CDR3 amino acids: CASSDLAGAFRDTQYF. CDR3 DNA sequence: TGTGCCAGCAGCGATCTAGCGGGGGCCTTTAGAGATACGCAGTATTTT.

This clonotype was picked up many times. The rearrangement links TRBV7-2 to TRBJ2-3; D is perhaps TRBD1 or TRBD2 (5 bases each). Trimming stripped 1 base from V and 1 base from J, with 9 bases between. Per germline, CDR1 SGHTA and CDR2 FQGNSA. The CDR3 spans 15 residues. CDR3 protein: CASSLDVGRTDTQYF. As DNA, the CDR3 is TGTGCCAGCAGCTTAGATGTGGGACGCACAGATACGCAGTATTTT.

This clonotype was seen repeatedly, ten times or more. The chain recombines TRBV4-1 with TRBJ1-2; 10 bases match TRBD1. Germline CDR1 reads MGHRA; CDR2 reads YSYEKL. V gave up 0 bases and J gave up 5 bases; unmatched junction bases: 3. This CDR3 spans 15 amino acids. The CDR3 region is CASSQDGTGVYGYTF. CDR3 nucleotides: TGCGCCAGCAGCCAAGATGGGACAGGGGTGTATGGCTACACCTTC.

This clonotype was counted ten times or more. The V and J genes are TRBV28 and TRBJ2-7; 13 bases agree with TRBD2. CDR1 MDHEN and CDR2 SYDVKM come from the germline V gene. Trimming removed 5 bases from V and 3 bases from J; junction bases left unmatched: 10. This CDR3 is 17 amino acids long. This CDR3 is CASSHSWTSGSIYEQYV. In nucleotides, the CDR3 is TGTGCCAGCAGTCACTCGTGGACTAGCGGGAGTATCTACGAGCAGTACGTC.

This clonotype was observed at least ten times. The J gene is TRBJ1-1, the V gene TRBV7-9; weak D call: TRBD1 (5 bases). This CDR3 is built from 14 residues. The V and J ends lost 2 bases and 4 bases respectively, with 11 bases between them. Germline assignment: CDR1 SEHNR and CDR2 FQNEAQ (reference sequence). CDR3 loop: CASSLLVGGTEAFF. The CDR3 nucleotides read TGTGCCAGCAGCTTATTGGTGGGGGGCACTGAAGCTTTCTTT. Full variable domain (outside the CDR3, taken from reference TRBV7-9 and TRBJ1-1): DTGVSQNPRHKITKRGQNVTFRCDPISEHNRLYWYRQTLGQGPEFLTYFQNEAQLEKSRLLSDRFSAERPKGSFSTLEIQRTEQGDSAMYLCASSLLVGGTEAFFGQGTRLTVV.

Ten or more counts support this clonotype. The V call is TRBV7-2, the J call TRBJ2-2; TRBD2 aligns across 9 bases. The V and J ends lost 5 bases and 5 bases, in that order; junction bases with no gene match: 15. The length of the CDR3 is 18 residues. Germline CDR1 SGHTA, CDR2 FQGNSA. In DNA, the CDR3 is TGTGCCAGCAGCGCCCCTCGCCGGCTAGCGGGAATTACCGGGGAGCTGTTTTTT. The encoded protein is CASSAPRRLAGITGELFF.

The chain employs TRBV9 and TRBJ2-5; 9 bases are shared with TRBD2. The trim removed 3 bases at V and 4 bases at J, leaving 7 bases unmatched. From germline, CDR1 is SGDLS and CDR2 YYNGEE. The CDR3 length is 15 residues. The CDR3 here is CASSATGLAIETQYF. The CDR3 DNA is TGTGCCAGCAGCGCAACCGGACTAGCGATAGAGACCCAGTACTTC.

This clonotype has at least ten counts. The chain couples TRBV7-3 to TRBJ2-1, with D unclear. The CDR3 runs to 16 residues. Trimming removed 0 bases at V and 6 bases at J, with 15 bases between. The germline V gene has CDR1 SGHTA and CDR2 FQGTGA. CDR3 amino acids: CASSLTGPPGANEQFF. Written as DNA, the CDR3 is TGTGCCAGCAGCTTAACAGGGCCCCCCGGAGCCAATGAGCAGTTCTTC.

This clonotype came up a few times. CDR3 coding DNA: TGTGCCAGTAGTCAAGGGACAGGGGAATTTAGGCAGCCCCAGCATTTT. It is translated as CASSQGTGEFRQPQHF. V gene TRBV19 combines with J gene TRBJ1-5; 10 bases map to TRBD1. Per germline, CDR1 LNHDA and CDR2 SQIVND (reference sequence). V trimming: 5 bases; J trimming: 7 bases; junction bases outside the gene matches: 11. The CDR3 is made up of 16 amino acids.

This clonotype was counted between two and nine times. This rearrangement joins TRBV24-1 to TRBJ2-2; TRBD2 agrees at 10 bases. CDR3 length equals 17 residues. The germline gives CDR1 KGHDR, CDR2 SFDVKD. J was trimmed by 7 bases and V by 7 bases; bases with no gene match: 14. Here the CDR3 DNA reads TGTGCCACCAGGACTGGTGAGCGGGAGGGCCGGAGCGGGGAGCTGTTTTTT. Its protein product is CATRTGEREGRSGELFF.

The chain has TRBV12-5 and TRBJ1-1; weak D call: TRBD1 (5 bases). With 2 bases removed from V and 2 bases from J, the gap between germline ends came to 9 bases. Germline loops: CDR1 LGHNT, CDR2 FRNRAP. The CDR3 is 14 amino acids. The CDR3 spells CASGLSGINTEAFF. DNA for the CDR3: TGTGCTAGTGGTTTGTCAGGGATAAACACTGAAGCTTTCTTT.

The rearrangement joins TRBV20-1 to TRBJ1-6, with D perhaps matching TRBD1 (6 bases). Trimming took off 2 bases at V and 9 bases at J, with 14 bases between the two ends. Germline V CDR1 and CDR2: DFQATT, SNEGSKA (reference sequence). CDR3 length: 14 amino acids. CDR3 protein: CSARRTVGGSPLHF. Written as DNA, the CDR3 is TGCAGTGCTAGAAGGACAGTTGGGGGTTCACCCCTCCACTTT.

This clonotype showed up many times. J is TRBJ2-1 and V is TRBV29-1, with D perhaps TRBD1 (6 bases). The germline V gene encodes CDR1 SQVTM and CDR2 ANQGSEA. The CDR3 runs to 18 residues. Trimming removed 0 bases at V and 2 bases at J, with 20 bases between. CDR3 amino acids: CSVEDLGGYGGPYNEQFF. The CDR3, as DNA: TGCAGCGTTGAAGATCTAGGCGGTTATGGGGGCCCCTACAATGAGCAGTTCTTC.

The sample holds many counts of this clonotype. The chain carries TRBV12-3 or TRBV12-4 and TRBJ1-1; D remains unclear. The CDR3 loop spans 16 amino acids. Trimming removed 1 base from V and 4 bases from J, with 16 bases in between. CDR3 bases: TGTGCCAGCAGTTTAGTGCTCTTGAAGGAGGTCACTGAAGCTTTCTTT. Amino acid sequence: CASSLVLLKEVTEAFF.

The CDR3 reads CASSKGQGQQETQYF. The CDR3 region has the DNA TGTGCCAGCAGCAAGGGACAGGGTCAACAAGAGACCCAGTACTTC. The chain is built from TRBV7-9 and TRBJ2-5; TRBD1 matches at 9 bases. V shed 5 bases, J shed 2 bases, and the junction held 6 bases outside the gene matches. Germline V gene data show CDR1 as SEHNR and CDR2 as FQNEAQ (reference sequence). There are 15 residues in the CDR3. The full variable domain, with the rest looked up from reference TRBV7-9 and TRBJ2-5, is DTGVSQNPRHKITKRGQNVTFRCDPISEHNRLYWYRQTLGQGPEFLTYFQNEAQLEKSRLLSDRFSAERPKGSFSTLEIQRTEQGDSAMYLCASSKGQGQQETQYFGPGTRLLVL.

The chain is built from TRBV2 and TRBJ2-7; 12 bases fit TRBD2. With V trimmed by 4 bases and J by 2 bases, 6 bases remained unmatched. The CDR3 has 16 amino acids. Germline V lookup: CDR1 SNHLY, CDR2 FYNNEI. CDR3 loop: CASSASGRASPYEQYF. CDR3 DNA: TGTGCCAGCAGTGCTAGCGGGAGGGCCTCGCCCTACGAGCAGTACTTC.

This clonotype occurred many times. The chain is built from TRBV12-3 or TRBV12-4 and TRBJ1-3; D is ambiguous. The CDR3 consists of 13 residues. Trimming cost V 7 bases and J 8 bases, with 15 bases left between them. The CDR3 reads CASTRAPYHTIYF. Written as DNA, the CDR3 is TGTGCCAGCACTAGGGCCCCCTATCACACCATATATTTT.

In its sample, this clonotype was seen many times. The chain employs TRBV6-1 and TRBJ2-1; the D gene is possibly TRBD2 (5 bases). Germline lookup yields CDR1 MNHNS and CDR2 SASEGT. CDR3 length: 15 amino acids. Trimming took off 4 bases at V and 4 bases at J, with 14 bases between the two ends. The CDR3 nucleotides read TGTGCCAGCAGTGGAGGGCGATTAGTATACAATGAGCAGTTCTTC. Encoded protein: CASSGGRLVYNEQFF.

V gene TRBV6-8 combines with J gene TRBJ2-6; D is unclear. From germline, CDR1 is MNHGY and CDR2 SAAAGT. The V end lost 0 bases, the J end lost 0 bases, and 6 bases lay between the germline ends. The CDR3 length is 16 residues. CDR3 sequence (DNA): TGTGCCAGCAGTTACTCGAAGAGCTCTGGGGCCAACGTCCTGACTTTC. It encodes CASSYSKSSGANVLTF.

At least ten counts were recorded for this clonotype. CDR3 coding DNA: TGTGCCAGCAGCCTCTTAGGGGGTTTCTCCTACGAGCAGTACTTC. It codes for CASSLLGGFSYEQYF. The rearrangement joins TRBV7-8 to TRBJ2-7, with D perhaps matching TRBD1 (6 bases). The V gene's germline CDR1 is SGHVS and CDR2 FQNEAQ. The CDR3 totals 15 residues. Trimming pared 5 bases from V and 0 bases from J, leaving 14 bases between.

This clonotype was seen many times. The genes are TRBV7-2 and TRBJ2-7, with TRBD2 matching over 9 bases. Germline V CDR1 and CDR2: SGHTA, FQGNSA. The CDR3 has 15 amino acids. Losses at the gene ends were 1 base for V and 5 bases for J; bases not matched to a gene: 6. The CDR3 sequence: CASSLVAGGPHEQYF. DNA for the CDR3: TGTGCCAGCAGCTTAGTCGCGGGAGGGCCCCACGAGCAGTACTTC.

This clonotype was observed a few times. CDR3: CASSLGGSLYEQYF. The CDR3 coding sequence is TGTGCCAGCAGTTTGGGCGGGTCTCTCTACGAGCAGTACTTC. The chain couples TRBV28 to TRBJ2-7, with D possibly being TRBD2 (5 bases). Trimming took off 3 bases at V and 3 bases at J, with 12 bases between the two ends. The CDR3 has 14 residues. Germline V gives CDR1 MDHEN, CDR2 SYDVKM. Combining the CDR3 with reference TRBV28 and TRBJ2-7 gives the whole variable domain DVKVTQSSRYLVKRTGEKVFLECVQDMDHENMFWYRQDPGLGLRLIYFSYDVKMKEKGDIPEGYSVSREKKERFSLILESASTNQTSMYLCASSLGGSLYEQYFGPGTRLTVT.